The 18 T cell receptor beta chains below were found in one sample sequenced in a study of blood T cell repertoires in COVID-19. Sequencing used immunoSEQ multiplex PCR; TCRdb keeps in-frame clones, though not all of them. The sample shows fewer than 350,000 clones, 88% of them seen only once. Sequenced material: PBMCs or T cells enriched from blood (not recorded which). All receptors derive from a woman aged 25 to 45 who had been exposed to COVID-19.

The chain joins TRBV5-8 to TRBJ1-5; 7 positions match TRBD1. This CDR3 is 15 amino acids long. J gave up 5 bases and V 0 bases, and 5 bases lay outside the gene matches. Germline values: CDR1 SGHTS, CDR2 YDEGEE. CDR3 protein: CASSLEGAYDQPQHF. For the CDR3, the DNA is TGTGCCAGCAGCTTGGAGGGGGCCTACGATCAGCCCCAGCATTTT.

This chain uses TRBV11-2 with TRBJ1-1; weak D call: TRBD1 (5 bases). CDR3 size: 14 residues. Per germline, CDR1 SGHAT and CDR2 FQNNGV. V lost 3 bases, J lost 3 bases, and 11 bases lay in between. CDR3 in amino acids: CASSLGGGDTEAFF. The CDR3 DNA sequence: TGTGCCAGCAGCTTGGGTGGAGGGGACACTGAAGCTTTCTTT. Variable domain in full (rest from reference TRBV11-2 and TRBJ1-1): EAGVAQSPRYKIIEKRQSVAFWCNPISGHATLYWYQQILGQGPKLLIQFQNNGVVDDSQLPKDRFSAERLKGVDSTLKIQPAKLEDSAVYLCASSLGGGDTEAFFGQGTRLTVV.

The rearrangement uses TRBV19 and TRBJ1-1, with 8 bases lining up with TRBD1. V gave up 6 bases and J gave up 3 bases; unmatched junction bases: 21. This CDR3 has 19 residues. Germline V lookup: CDR1 LNHDA, CDR2 SQIVND (reference sequence). DNA of the CDR3: TGTGCCAGTAGGGTTATCCGGAGACAGGGGAGGAGGGAGGACACTGAAGCTTTCTTT. This encodes CASRVIRRQGRREDTEAFF.

The chain recombines TRBV9 with TRBJ1-2, with 7 bases fitting TRBD1. The germline gives CDR1 SGDLS, CDR2 YYNGEE. J lost 0 bases, V lost 4 bases, and 6 bases had no gene match. The CDR3 extends over 15 amino acids. The DNA for the CDR3 is TGTGCCAGCAGCCAGGGGGGAAATTCTAACTATGGCTACACCTTC. Protein: CASSQGGNSNYGYTF.

The chain recombines TRBV27 with TRBJ2-5, with D possibly matching TRBD1 (6 bases). The CDR3 totals 12 residues. V was pared by 7 bases and J by 1 base, with 7 bases between. Germline CDR1 and CDR2: MNHEY and SMNVEV (reference sequence). Here the CDR3 reads CASTDSQETQYF. The CDR3 DNA follows: TGTGCCAGCACGGACAGCCAAGAGACCCAGTACTTC.

J is TRBJ2-3 and V is TRBV4-1; perhaps TRBD1 as D (6 bases). Trimming stripped 4 bases from V and 6 bases from J, with 8 bases between. The length of the CDR3 is 12 residues. CDR1 is MGHRA, CDR2 YSYEKL, per germline. This chain's CDR3 is CASSLGADTQYF. The CDR3 nucleotides read TGCGCCAGCAGCCTGGGGGCGGATACGCAGTATTTT.

Turning to this clone: This could be a read error, since a much larger clone is one nucleotide away. CDR3 nucleotide sequence: TGTGCCAGCAGTGTATCGGGGAATGAGCAGTTCTTC. It translates to CASSVSGNEQFF. The chain has TRBV25-1 and TRBJ2-1, with a tentative D call TRBD2 (5 bases). The V gene's germline CDR1 is MGHDK and CDR2 SYGVNS. Trimming left V 4 bases short and J 7 bases short, with 8 bases between. There are 12 residues in the CDR3.

The chain couples TRBV11-3 to TRBJ2-7; 7 nucleotides align to TRBD2. Looked up from germline, CDR1 is SGHNT and CDR2 is YENEEA. CDR3 length: 12 residues. V trimming: 4 bases; J trimming: 4 bases; junction bases outside the gene matches: 1. This CDR3 reads CASSSGGYEQYF. CDR3 nucleotides: TGTGCCAGCAGCTCCGGGGGGTACGAGCAGTACTTC.

V and J are TRBV3-1 (or the pseudogene TRBV3-2) and TRBJ1-1; 10 bases are shared with TRBD1. V was clipped by 4 bases and J by 2 bases; unmatched bases: 10. There are 17 residues in the CDR3. CDR1 is LGHDT and CDR2 is YNNKEL in the germline V gene (reference sequence). This CDR3 reads CASSPHHMTGGNTEAFF. CDR3 coding DNA: TGTGCCAGCAGCCCCCACCATATGACAGGGGGCAACACTGAAGCTTTCTTT.

V is TRBV10-3 and J is TRBJ1-3; D unresolved. Between the trimmed V and J ends, which lost 5 bases and 0 bases, there was a span of 8 bases. Per the germline V gene, CDR1 is ENHRY and CDR2 is SYGVKD. The CDR3 sequence is 14 residues long. As DNA, the CDR3 is TGTGCCATCAGTCCTATGAGCTCTGGAAACACCATATATTTT. This sequence encodes CAISPMSSGNTIYF.

This chain joins TRBV12-5 and TRBJ1-1; D uncertain. The ends were cut back, 2 bases at V and 7 bases at J, with 14 bases in the middle. The length of the CDR3 is 14 residues. The germline V gene has CDR1 LGHNT and CDR2 FRNRAP. The CDR3: CASGLPSGYIEAFF. CDR3 nucleotide sequence: TGTGCTAGTGGTTTGCCGAGCGGTTATATTGAAGCTTTCTTT.

The chain employs TRBV5-5 and TRBJ2-3; 9 bases line up with TRBD2. The junction had 4 bases not matched to a gene; V was cut back by 2 bases and J by 3 bases. The CDR3 runs to 15 residues. CDR1 SGHKS and CDR2 YYEKEE come from the germline V gene (reference sequence). The CDR3 nucleotides read TGTGCCAGCAGCTTTAGCGGGAGTGGGACAGATACGCAGTATTTT. This codes for CASSFSGSGTDTQYF. Supplemented by reference TRBV5-5 and TRBJ2-3, the full variable domain reads DAGVTQSPTHLIKTRGQQVTLRCSPISGHKSVSWYQQVLGQGPQFIFQYYEKEERGRGNFPDRFSARQFPNYSSELNVNALLLGDSALYLCASSFSGSGTDTQYFGPGTRLTVL.

This chain connects TRBV10-3 to TRBJ1-3, with TRBD1 matching 7 bases. The length of the CDR3 is 16 residues. CDR1 ENHRY and CDR2 SYGVKD come from the germline V gene. Trimming removed 6 bases from V and 0 bases from J; junction bases left unmatched: 8. This CDR3 is CAISTGTASSGNTIYF. In DNA, the CDR3 is TGTGCCATCAGCACCGGGACAGCAAGCTCTGGAAACACCATATATTTT.

The chain joins TRBV7-3 to TRBJ2-7, with 8 bases identical to TRBD1. The germline gives CDR1 SGHTA, CDR2 FQGTGA. The V and J ends lost 5 bases and 2 bases, in that order; junction bases with no gene match: 2. The CDR3 contains 13 residues. The DNA of the CDR3 is TGTGCCAGCAGCCCACAGGGGGCCTACGAGCAGTACTTC. Its protein is CASSPQGAYEQYF.

The CDR3 region is CASSLAVRGDNSPLHF. The CDR3 region has the DNA TGCGCCAGCAGCTTGGCCGTCAGGGGGGATAATTCACCCCTCCACTTT. The chain has TRBV5-1 and TRBJ1-6; 7 bases line up with TRBD1. The CDR3 covers 16 residues. Germline CDR1 SGHRS, CDR2 YFSETQ. V was clipped by 0 bases and J by 5 bases; unmatched bases: 5.

The chain employs TRBV1 and TRBJ2-1; no DNA check was done on the table's D call, TRBD2. TRBV1 is flagged as a pseudogene. The CDR3 is 16 residues long. The CDR3 nucleotides are TGCACCAGCAGCCAAGTCGGGCTAGCGGGAGTCGATGAGCAGTTCTTC. Protein product: CTSSQVGLAGVDEQFF.

This chain connects TRBV18 to TRBJ1-1; 9 nucleotides line up with TRBD1. J gave up 4 bases and V 3 bases, and 9 bases lay outside the gene matches. The CDR3 length is 16 residues. In germline, CDR1 is KGHSH, CDR2 LQKENI. The CDR3 DNA is TGTGCCAGCTCACCCGGACAGGGGAGGGTGAGCACTGAAGCTTTCTTT. Amino acid sequence: CASSPGQGRVSTEAFF.

The chain joins TRBV3-1 (or the pseudogene TRBV3-2) to TRBJ2-1, with D hard to call. Germline V CDR1 and CDR2: LGHDT, YNNKEL (reference sequence). CDR3 length equals 15 residues. Between the trimmed V and J ends, which lost 4 bases and 2 bases, there was a span of 12 bases. The DNA for the CDR3 is TGTGCCAGCAGCCCAACAGCCGGCCCCTACAATGAGCAGTTCTTC. It yields the protein CASSPTAGPYNEQFF.